The rows below give T cell receptor beta chains drawn from one sample of a study of shared clonotypes between healthy human individuals. The protocol was immunoSEQ multiplex PCR, while the TCRdb copy is restricted to in-frame clones and leaves out a portion. This sample has about 2,200,000 clones, with roughly 91% found just once. Sequenced input: naive CD8+ T cells from PBMCs. The receptors were sampled from a man younger than 35 in good health. Some clones in this sample may be carry-over from other donors' samples. Both conserved end residues are part of each CDR3. Each record gives: D gene, clone size, V gene, J gene, CDR3 length, CDR3 protein, CDR3 DNA. D genes are given only for firm matches. Expanded clones get a size class; other rows say once, few or many, or leave the size out.

-	-	TRBV28	TRBJ2-5	15	CASSLTANSQETQYF	TGTGCCAGCAGTTTAACGGCGAATAGTCAAGAGACCCAGTACTTC
-	-	TRBV7-2	TRBJ2-1	15	CASSLGLSGYNEQFF	TGTGCCAGCAGCTTAGGTCTGTCGGGATACAATGAGCAGTTCTTC
-	-	TRBV5-1	TRBJ2-7	13	CASSPQITYEQYF	TGCGCCAGCAGCCCCCAGATAACCTACGAGCAGTACTTC
TRBD2	-	TRBV4-1	TRBJ2-2	16	CASSPGLAAYTGELFF	TGCGCCAGCAGCCCCGGACTAGCGGCTTACACCGGGGAGCTGTTTTTT
-	-	TRBV7-2	TRBJ2-2	14	CASSLAHVAGELFF	TGTGCCAGCAGCTTAGCACACGTGGCCGGGGAGCTGTTTTTT
TRBD2	-	TRBV7-3	TRBJ2-1	14	CASSPLSSGREQFF	TGTGCCAGCAGCCCCTTGAGCAGCGGGAGAGAGCAGTTCTTC
-	-	TRBV30	TRBJ2-7	13	CAWRDLRRYEQYF	TGTGCCTGGAGGGACCTTAGGCGCTACGAGCAGTACTTC
-	-	TRBV30	TRBJ2-7	13	CAWEAKGYYEQYF	TGTGCCTGGGAAGCGAAGGGCTACTACGAGCAGTACTTC
TRBD1	-	TRBV30	TRBJ1-6	15	CAWSDGQGRYSPLHF	TGTGCCTGGAGTGATGGACAGGGGAGGTATTCACCCCTCCACTTT
-	-	TRBV7-3	TRBJ2-5	13	CASSFLPQETQYF	TGTGCCAGCAGCTTCCTTCCCCAAGAGACCCAGTACTTC
-	-	TRBV21-1	TRBJ2-7	13	CASSKRQKGEQYF	TGTGCCAGCAGCAAAAGACAGAAAGGCGAGCAGTACTTC
-	-	TRBV9	TRBJ2-3	15	CASSVGARSKDTQYF	TGTGCCAGCAGCGTAGGGGCTAGAAGTAAAGATACGCAGTATTTT
-	-	TRBV4-3	TRBJ2-6	16	CASSQSRYSGANVLTF	TGCGCCAGCAGCCAGTCCAGGTACTCTGGGGCCAACGTCCTGACTTTC
-	-	TRBV28	TRBJ1-1	14	CASSFEQANTEAFF	TGTGCCAGCAGTTTCGAGCAGGCTAACACTGAAGCTTTCTTT
-	-	TRBV7-9	TRBJ2-3	17	CATLVVPGSDRADTQYF	TGTGCCACTTTAGTGGTCCCGGGGAGTGATCGGGCAGATACGCAGTATTTT
-	once	TRBV28	TRBJ1-2	12	CASSPARGGYTF	TGTGCCAGCAGCCCTGCCCGGGGTGGCTACACCTTC
TRBD1	-	TRBV28	TRBJ1-2	15	CASRARDSAAYGYTF	TGTGCCAGCAGAGCCCGGGACAGCGCAGCCTATGGCTACACCTTC
TRBD1	-	TRBV30	TRBJ2-7	14	CAWTRGTGRSEQYF	TGTGCCTGGACCCGGGGGACAGGGAGGAGTGAGCAGTACTTC
TRBD2	-	TRBV7-9	TRBJ2-3	17	CASTLQTGREGTDTQYF	TGTGCCAGCACCCTACAAACGGGGCGGGAGGGCACAGATACGCAGTATTTT
TRBD2	-	TRBV7-9	TRBJ2-7	15	CASSPERGAYYEQYF	TGTGCCAGCAGCCCGGAGCGGGGGGCGTACTACGAGCAGTACTTC
TRBD1	-	TRBV15	TRBJ1-5	14	CATRGEGAYQPQHF	TGTGCCACCAGAGGGGAGGGGGCATATCAGCCCCAGCATTTT
-	-	TRBV9	TRBJ1-4	15	CASSVVSSGLGGLFF	TGTGCCAGCAGCGTAGTATCTTCGGGGTTGGGGGGACTGTTTTTT
TRBD1	-	TRBV11-2	TRBJ2-7	15	CASSTGQGYSYEQYF	TGTGCCAGCAGCACGGGACAGGGCTACTCCTACGAGCAGTACTTC
-	-	TRBV15	TRBJ2-7	14	CATSTERAASQQYF	TGTGCCACCAGCACAGAACGTGCGGCCAGCCAGCAGTACTTC
-	once	TRBV23-1	TRBJ2-6	17	CASSQTCVGSGANVLTF	TGCGCCAGCAGTCAAACCTGCGTGGGGTCTGGGGCCAACGTCCTGACTTTC
TRBD1	-	TRBV6-5	TRBJ2-7	14	CASRPRTGNYEQYF	TGTGCCAGCAGGCCCCGGACAGGGAACTACGAGCAGTACTTC
-	-	TRBV5-6	TRBJ2-1	13	CASSLVRDNEQFF	TGTGCCAGCAGCTTGGTTAGGGATAATGAGCAGTTCTTC
TRBD2	-	TRBV9	TRBJ2-1	15	CASSPLAGANNEQFF	TGTGCCAGCAGCCCACTAGCGGGAGCTAACAATGAGCAGTTCTTC
-	-	TRBV14	TRBJ2-1	13	CASSPDLYSEQFF	TGTGCCAGCAGCCCCGACCTCTACAGTGAGCAGTTCTTC
-	-	TRBV10-3	TRBJ1-5	18	CAISESTLAHRSNQPQHF	TGTGCCATCAGTGAGTCGACATTAGCACACCGGAGCAATCAGCCCCAGCATTTT
-	-	TRBV9	TRBJ2-7	14	CASSHGENSYEQYF	TGTGCCAGCAGCCACGGGGAAAACTCCTACGAGCAGTACTTC
TRBD1	-	TRBV28	TRBJ2-7	18	CASSLPGGASVSSHEQYF	TGTGCCAGCAGCCTGCCAGGGGGTGCTTCTGTCTCGTCCCACGAGCAGTACTTC
-	few	TRBV19	TRBJ1-1	15	CASSIDAALNTEAFF	TGTGCCAGTAGTATAGATGCTGCACTAAACACTGAAGCTTTCTTT
-	-	TRBV6-1	TRBJ1-1	12	CASSEAQTEAFF	TGTGCCAGCAGTGAAGCGCAGACTGAAGCTTTCTTT
TRBD2	-	TRBV27	TRBJ2-1	18	CASRPIGIAGVWDNEQFF	TGTGCCAGCAGACCTATAGGGATAGCGGGAGTTTGGGACAATGAGCAGTTCTTC
-	-	TRBV7-9	TRBJ1-1	14	CASSFGTGDTEAFF	TGTGCCAGCAGCTTCGGAACTGGGGACACTGAAGCTTTCTTT
TRBD2	-	TRBV7-9	TRBJ2-1	18	CASSLKGLAGGVNNEQFF	TGTGCCAGCAGCTTAAAGGGACTAGCGGGAGGTGTCAACAATGAGCAGTTCTTC
TRBD1	-	TRBV29-1	TRBJ2-5	13	CSVEGGQTHDQYF	TGCAGCGTTGAAGGGGGACAGACACATGACCAGTACTTC
TRBD1	-	TRBV6-5	TRBJ1-5	15	CASRPGQMSNQPQHF	TGTGCCAGCAGGCCGGGACAGATGAGCAATCAGCCCCAGCATTTT
TRBD2	-	TRBV7-9	TRBJ2-3	18	CASSLATAGGGYTDTQYF	TGTGCCAGCAGCTTAGCCACAGCGGGAGGGGGTTACACAGATACGCAGTATTTT
TRBD2	-	TRBV9	TRBJ2-3	17	CASSVGFEGGATDTQYF	TGTGCCAGCAGCGTCGGGTTCGAGGGAGGGGCAACAGATACGCAGTATTTT
TRBD1	-	TRBV7-7	TRBJ2-7	14	CASSPRDSSYEQYF	TGTGCCAGCAGCCCCCGGGACAGCTCCTACGAGCAGTACTTC
TRBD2	-	TRBV27	TRBJ2-5	14	CASSGTNDRETQYF	TGTGCCAGCAGCGGGACTAACGATAGGGAGACCCAGTACTTC
-	-	TRBV12-5	TRBJ1-1	14	CASGLVAANTEAFF	TGTGCTAGTGGTTTGGTTGCGGCGAACACTGAAGCTTTCTTT
-	-	TRBV9	TRBJ2-2	12	CASSGWTGELFF	TGTGCCAGCAGCGGGTGGACCGGGGAGCTGTTTTTT
TRBD2	-	TRBV27	TRBJ2-1	17	CASSSYLAVSSYNEQFF	TGTGCCAGCAGTTCATATCTAGCGGTGAGCTCCTACAATGAGCAGTTCTTC
TRBD1	-	TRBV2	TRBJ1-2	15	CASSRTGQGGYGYTF	TGTGCCAGCAGCCGAACGGGGCAGGGGGGTTATGGCTACACCTTC
TRBD1	-	TRBV4-3	TRBJ2-2	16	CASSQDSGGRTGELFF	TGCGCCAGCAGCCAAGATTCAGGGGGCCGGACCGGGGAGCTGTTTTTT
-	-	TRBV2	TRBJ1-1	14	CASSEGPRRTEAFF	TGTGCCAGCAGTGAAGGGCCTCGGCGGACTGAAGCTTTCTTT
-	-	TRBV27	TRBJ2-3	14	CASSLLGPTDTQYF	TGTGCCAGCAGCTTATTGGGGCCCACAGATACGCAGTATTTT
-	once	TRBV5-1	TRBJ2-5	15	CASRLATASQETQYF	TGCGCCAGCAGGCTCGCGACAGCTTCTCAAGAGACCCAGTACTTC
-	-	TRBV29-1	TRBJ1-2	11	CSVVSGNGYTF	TGCAGCGTTGTTTCTGGGAACGGCTACACCTTC
-	-	TRBV9	TRBJ1-5	17	CASSPEDRDNSNQPQHF	TGTGCCAGCAGCCCCGAGGACAGAGACAATAGCAATCAGCCCCAGCATTTT
TRBD2	-	TRBV28	TRBJ2-5	14	CASLGLAGEETQYF	TGTGCCAGCCTTGGCCTAGCGGGGGAAGAGACCCAGTACTTC
TRBD2	once	TRBV12-5	TRBJ2-7	18	CASGLVATLAGGLYEQYF	TGTGCTAGTGGTTTGGTCGCTACTCTAGCGGGAGGCCTATACGAGCAGTACTTC
-	-	TRBV19	TRBJ2-2	12	CASTGSTGELFF	TGTGCGTCTACAGGCTCCACCGGGGAGCTGTTTTTT
-	-	TRBV7-9	TRBJ2-7	14	CASSLWPEAYEQYF	TGTGCCAGCAGCTTATGGCCGGAGGCCTACGAGCAGTACTTC